The 22 T cell receptor beta chains listed next were all sequenced from one sample in a study of T cells in Graves' hyperthyroidism and ophthalmopathy. RNA transcripts served as the template for amplifying TCR beta CDR3 regions. The HTBI set primed first-round TCR CDR3 RT-PCR. MiXCR was run by TCRdb on the multiplex PCR reads, yielding one entry per CDR3 protein. The sample holds over 650,000 distinct CDR3 sequences, over 15% seen once. Sequenced material: blood. Source of these receptors: a man between 18 and 35 years old with Graves' hyperthyroidism.

This clonotype was counted many times. The chain carries TRBV28 and TRBJ1-2; TRBD1 matches 8 bases. The V segment lost 3 bases and the J segment 3 bases; nucleotides outside the gene matches: 3. This CDR3 has 14 residues. The germline gives CDR1 MDHEN, CDR2 SYDVKM. DNA of the CDR3: TGTGCCAGCAGTTTCGGGACAGGCTACTATGGCTACACCTTC. This gives the protein CASSFGTGYYGYTF.

The CDR3 sequence: CSVEVPETQYF. The CDR3 coding sequence is TGCAGCGTTGAGGTGCCGGAGACCCAGTACTTC. The genes are TRBV29-1 and TRBJ2-5; D is ambiguous. There are 11 residues in the CDR3. The V end was cut by 3 bases, the J end by 5 bases, with 7 bases between. The V gene's germline CDR1 is SQVTM and CDR2 ANQGSEA.

The J gene is TRBJ2-6, the V gene TRBV2, with 10 bases identical to TRBD2. Germline V gene lookup returns CDR1 SNHLY and CDR2 FYNNEI. This CDR3 region has 17 residues. J lost 0 bases, V lost 4 bases, and 3 bases had no gene match. The CDR3 region is CASSGTSGYSGANVLTF. The CDR3 nucleotides are TGTGCCAGCAGTGGGACTAGCGGCTACTCTGGGGCCAACGTCCTGACTTTC.

The CDR3 is CASSLMSAKNIQYF. CDR3 nucleotide sequence: TGTGCCAGCAGCTTGATGTCAGCCAAAAACATTCAGTACTTC. V gene TRBV5-5 combines with J gene TRBJ2-4; D unclear. Germline CDR1 and CDR2: SGHKS and YYEKEE (reference sequence). The CDR3 is 14 amino acids. Trimming removed 1 base at V and 0 bases at J, with 5 bases between.

Concerning this clonotype itself: A much larger clone differs from this one at a single base, so this may be a read error. This chain links TRBV28 with TRBJ2-5; D possibly corresponds to TRBD2 (5 bases). Germline values: CDR1 MDHEN, CDR2 SYDVKM. The CDR3 runs to 13 residues. Between the trimmed V and J ends, which lost 3 bases and 5 bases, there was a span of 10 bases. CDR3 region: CASSFTTGETQYF. In nucleotides, the CDR3 is TGTGCCAGCAGTTTTACTACGGGGGAGACCCAGTACTTC.

This clonotype has more than one count but fewer than ten. The chain couples TRBV5-1 to TRBJ2-7; perhaps TRBD1 as D (6 bases). Trimming removed 1 base at V and 3 bases at J, with 11 bases between. Germline-derived CDR1 and CDR2 are SGHRS and YFSETQ. This CDR3 is built from 14 residues. The CDR3 region has the DNA TGCGCCAGCAGCTTGTCAGGGGCGGGCTACGAGCAGTACTTC. The encoded protein is CASSLSGAGYEQYF.

This clonotype came up many times. This sequence joins TRBV29-1 and TRBJ2-2, with a weak D call TRBD1 (6 bases). The germline V gene encodes CDR1 SQVTM and CDR2 ANQGSEA. The CDR3 is made up of 14 amino acids. V was cut by 6 bases and J by 4 bases, with 15 bases left in between. CDR3 sequence: CSVETGSSTGELFF. The DNA of the CDR3 is TGCAGCGTCGAAACAGGGTCGAGCACCGGGGAGCTGTTTTTT.

This clonotype was counted at least ten times. The rearrangement links TRBV11-2 to TRBJ2-3; the D is unclear. The CDR3 consists of 12 residues. With 3 bases removed from V and 4 bases from J, the gap between germline ends came to 5 bases. The V gene's germline CDR1 is SGHAT and CDR2 FQNNGV. CDR3 DNA sequence: TGTGCCAGCAGCTTCGTTCCAGATACGCAGTATTTT. It translates to CASSFVPDTQYF. Filled out from reference TRBV11-2 and TRBJ2-3, the complete variable domain reads EAGVAQSPRYKIIEKRQSVAFWCNPISGHATLYWYQQILGQGPKLLIQFQNNGVVDDSQLPKDRFSAERLKGVDSTLKIQPAKLEDSAVYLCASSFVPDTQYFGPGTRLTVL.

J is TRBJ2-3 and V is TRBV18; tentatively, D is TRBD2 (5 bases). CDR1 is KGHSH, CDR2 LQKENI, per germline. The V and J ends lost 6 bases and 0 bases respectively, with 13 bases between them. This CDR3 is 15 amino acids long. The CDR3 here is CASSPDLYSTDTQYF. The CDR3 nucleotides are TGTGCCAGCTCCCCGGACTTATATAGCACAGATACGCAGTATTTT.

This clonotype was observed a few times. The chain joins TRBV19 to TRBJ2-3; 10 bases are a match to TRBD2. Germline V gives CDR1 LNHDA, CDR2 SQIVND (reference sequence). There are 15 residues in the CDR3. With 3 bases clipped from V and 2 bases from J, the junction kept 2 bases outside the gene matches. The CDR3 DNA follows: TGTGCCAGTAGTATTAGCGGGAGGACCACAGATACGCAGTATTTT. It is translated as CASSISGRTTDTQYF. The variable domain in full, with the rest retrieved from reference TRBV19 and TRBJ2-3, is DGGITQSPKYLFRKEGQNVTLSCEQNLNHDAMYWYRQDPGQGLRLIYYSQIVNDFQKGDIAEGYSVSREKKESFPLTVTSAQKNPTAFYLCASSISGRTTDTQYFGPGTRLTVL.

At least ten counts were recorded for this clonotype. The V gene is TRBV5-1, the J gene TRBJ2-1; D possibly matches TRBD1 or TRBD2 (5 bases each). The CDR3 is 17 amino acids. Germline V lookup: CDR1 SGHRS, CDR2 YFSETQ. Trimming shortened V by 3 bases and J by 4 bases, and 20 bases separated the two germline ends. The CDR3 reads CASSSWGPNTAYNEQFF. CDR3 bases: TGCGCCAGCAGCTCCTGGGGACCGAATACGGCTTACAATGAGCAGTTCTTC.

This clonotype was counted a few times. This rearrangement joins TRBV30 to TRBJ2-5; no firm D call. The germline V gene has CDR1 GTSNPN and CDR2 SVGIG (reference sequence). CDR3 length: 16 amino acids. V dropped 3 bases and J dropped 1 base, with 18 bases sitting between them. The CDR3 sequence is CAWSPRSVLIQETQYF. The CDR3 DNA is TGTGCCTGGAGCCCTCGTTCGGTACTGATCCAAGAGACCCAGTACTTC.

This clonotype has a count of ten or more. The chain couples TRBV19 to TRBJ2-7; the match to TRBD2 covers 9 bases. The CDR3 spans 18 residues. Germline CDR1 LNHDA, CDR2 SQIVND (reference sequence). V shed 0 bases and J 5 bases; nucleotides not matched to a gene: 14. CDR3 DNA sequence: TGTGCCAGTAGTATAGATGGACCCCCGGCGGGAGGGCCCCACGAGCAGTACTTC. It yields the protein CASSIDGPPAGGPHEQYF.

In this sample, this clonotype turned up a few times. This chain connects TRBV28 to TRBJ2-1; perhaps TRBD2 as D (5 bases). The CDR3 is made up of 12 amino acids. V lost 6 bases and J lost 8, with 11 bases in between. CDR1 is MDHEN, CDR2 SYDVKM, per germline. The CDR3 DNA follows: TGTGCCAGCAGCCGGGGAGCCTATGAGCAGTTCTTC. It encodes CASSRGAYEQFF.

This clonotype was seen at least ten times. The chain carries TRBV30 and TRBJ1-5; 10 bases align to TRBD1. There are 14 residues in the CDR3. Unmatched junction bases numbered 2, after V lost 1 base and J lost 5 bases. The germline V gene encodes CDR1 GTSNPN and CDR2 SVGIG (reference sequence). The CDR3 loop reads CAWSGQGAYQPQHF. The CDR3 DNA is TGTGCCTGGAGTGGACAGGGGGCTTATCAGCCCCAGCATTTT.

This chain links TRBV4-1 with TRBJ1-5; D gene unclear. This CDR3 region has 14 residues. V lost 4 bases to trimming and J lost 4 bases, with 11 bases between them. In germline, CDR1 is MGHRA, CDR2 YSYEKL. This CDR3 is CASSLGPANQPQHF. CDR3 nucleotide sequence: TGCGCCAGCAGCCTCGGACCGGCGAATCAGCCCCAGCATTTT.

This clonotype has just a few counts. The V gene is TRBV7-9, the J gene TRBJ2-5; D not certain. The CDR3 length is 12 residues. Trimming cost V 2 bases and J 5 bases, with 6 bases left between them. Looked up from germline, CDR1 is SEHNR and CDR2 is FQNEAQ (reference sequence). CDR3 nucleotides: TGTGCCAGCAGCTTACCGGAGGAGACCCAGTACTTC. This encodes CASSLPEETQYF.

In its sample, this clonotype was seen many times. J is TRBJ2-5 and V is TRBV28; perhaps D is TRBD1 or TRBD2 (6 bases each). Germline V lookup: CDR1 MDHEN, CDR2 SYDVKM. V lost 6 bases, J lost 4 bases, and 18 bases lay in between. The length of the CDR3 is 15 residues. The CDR3 bases are TGTGCCAGCAGCTCCACCGGGGGCCCCGGAGAGACCCAGTACTTC. Its translation is CASSSTGGPGETQYF.

This chain joins TRBV28 and TRBJ2-1; TRBD2 aligns across 13 bases. V shed 8 bases, J shed 9 bases, and the junction held 13 bases outside the gene matches. CDR1 is MDHEN, CDR2 SYDVKM, per germline. This CDR3 comprises 16 residues. Written as DNA, the CDR3 is TGTGCCAGCGTCCAAACCGGGACTAGCGGGATCGGTGAGCAGTTCTTC. As protein: CASVQTGTSGIGEQFF. Filled out from reference TRBV28 and TRBJ2-1, the complete variable domain reads DVKVTQSSRYLVKRTGEKVFLECVQDMDHENMFWYRQDPGLGLRLIYFSYDVKMKEKGDIPEGYSVSREKKERFSLILESASTNQTSMYLCASVQTGTSGIGEQFFGPGTRLTVL.

This clonotype showed up just a few times. A much larger clone sits a single nucleotide away, making a read error possible. This chain joins TRBV28 and TRBJ2-7; 7 bases map to TRBD1. The CDR3 has 13 residues. Germline V gene sequence: CDR1 MDHEN, CDR2 SYDVKM. CDR3 sequence (DNA): TGTGCCAGCAGGCCGGGACAGAACTACGAGCAGTGCTTC. This codes for CASRPGQNYEQCF.

This clonotype came up many times. The chain's CDR3 is CAWDRGTYEQYF. CDR3 bases: TGTGCCTGGGACAGGGGAACCTACGAGCAGTACTTC. The chain links TRBV30 to TRBJ2-7, with 8 bases matching TRBD1. CDR1 GTSNPN and CDR2 SVGIG come from the germline V gene (reference sequence). The length of the CDR3 is 12 residues. V lost 5 bases and J lost 2; bases outside the gene matches: 2.

This clonotype was counted a single time. J is TRBJ1-2 and V is TRBV18; 9 bases fit TRBD1. V dropped 7 bases and J dropped 2; count of bases not matched to a gene: 5. The germline V gene encodes CDR1 KGHSH and CDR2 LQKENI. CDR3 size: 14 residues. CDR3 residues: CASLEQGANYGYTF. Written as DNA, the CDR3 is TGTGCCAGCTTAGAACAGGGGGCGAACTATGGCTACACCTTC.